Listed here is a single T cell receptor (beta chain). It lacks a known antigen. Base-call qualities are not available, and no considerably larger clone is one nucleotide away. This entry belongs to a study of spatial heterogeneity in lung cancer (dated by TCRdb to about 2019). Background on the whole study: Samples were obtained from 70 to 85 patients with early-stage, untreated non-small cell lung cancer from the lung TRACERx cohort. Follow-up PBMC samples were sequenced whenever available, with the median time to follow-up being two to three years after resection. Beta-chain transcripts were consistently detected in greater numbers than alpha-chain transcripts, which likely reflects a higher abundance of beta-chain transcripts. In the raw uncorrected reads, each unique combination of TCR and UMI appeared more than ten times on average. TCR alpha and beta repertoires were quantitatively compared across multiple tumor regions, matched nontumor lung and blood in non-small cell lung cancer. The study linked features of the TCR repertoire to counts of nonsynonymous mutations, which were determined by whole-exome sequencing of tumor tissue. At surgery, both alpha and beta chains were TCR-sequenced in approximately 210 tumor regions, 63 to 80 matched nontumor lung samples and a few dozen PBMC samples. Overall study results and their limits: Only 11 to 15 patients were included in the comparisons of baseline and follow-up blood repertoires. Ubiquitous expanded tumor TCRs were found in blood more often at tumor resection than at routine follow-up. Confirming at a functional level the hypothesis that regional TCRs recognize regional mutations was considered to require additional single-cell paired TCR alpha and beta sequencing.

Library prep was done by 5' RACE. Sequencing instrument: NextSeq 500. In the TCR library protocol, a unique molecular identifier was attached to each TCR cDNA molecule so that PCR and sequencing errors could be corrected. Regarding the original processing steps: Decombinator tools were used for TCR identification, UMI-based error correction and CDR3 extraction. TCRs above a frequency of 2 per 1,000, corresponding to the top 1% of the tumor frequency distribution, were defined as expanded. Renyi diversity was calculated using the R vegan package after each repertoire was subsampled 100 times to 5,000 TCRs. CDR3 similarity networks were built from amino acid triplet string-kernel similarity, connecting CDR3s with pairwise similarity above 0.82. Using fastp at Q25 and MiXCR, TCRdb reprocessed the public reads and kept productive beta chains. Each CDR3 protein gets just one entry, which takes the most common genes and DNA from the rows behind it. None of the V and J calls come from the authors' own analysis; TCRdb made them. The table for this sample lists around 110,000 distinct CDR3 sequences; 12% of them were counted only once. The ten largest clones take up roughly 17% of the sample.

The sample's time point, from its label and the paper: blood at routine non-recurrence follow-up after resection. Without any cell sorting, TCR sequencing was performed on whole RNA extracted either from tumor and nontumor lung tissue or from cryopreserved PBMC samples. Only patients for whom sufficient RNA was available from at least two tumor regions were selected for TCR sequencing. Sequenced material: PBMCs, taken at follow-up. The clonotype comes from a male donor with early-stage non-small cell lung cancer.

The nucleotides are TGTGCCAGCAGCTTTCAGATGGGATCCTACGAGCAGTACTTC. The translation is CASSFQMGSYEQYF. The chain is assembled from TRBV11-2 and TRBJ2-7; the D gene identity is not certain. From the germline V gene, CDR1 is SGHAT and CDR2 is FQNNGV. The V end loses 3 bases and the J end loses 1 base, and a stretch of 10 bases separates them. The CDR3 starts with the cysteine, ends with the phenylalanine, and has 14 residues. Only the CDR3 portion is preserved as DNA: 42 bases, with reading frame beginning at the first base.